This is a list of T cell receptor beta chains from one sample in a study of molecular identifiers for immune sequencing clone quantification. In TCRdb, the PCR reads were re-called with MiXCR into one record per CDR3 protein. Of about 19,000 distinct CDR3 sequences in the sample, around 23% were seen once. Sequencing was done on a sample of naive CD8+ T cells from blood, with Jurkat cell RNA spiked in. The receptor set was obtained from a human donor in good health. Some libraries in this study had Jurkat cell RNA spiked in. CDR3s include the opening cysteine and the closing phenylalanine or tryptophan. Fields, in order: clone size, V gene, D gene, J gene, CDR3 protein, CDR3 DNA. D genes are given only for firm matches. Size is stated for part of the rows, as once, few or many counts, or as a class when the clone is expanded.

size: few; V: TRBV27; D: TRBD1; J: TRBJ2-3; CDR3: CASKQGGTDTQYF; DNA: TGTGCCAGCAAACAGGGGGGCACAGATACGCAGTATTTT
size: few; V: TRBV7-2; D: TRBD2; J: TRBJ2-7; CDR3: CASTGLAGYEQYF; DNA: TGTGCCAGTACAGGACTAGCGGGATACGAGCAGTACTTC
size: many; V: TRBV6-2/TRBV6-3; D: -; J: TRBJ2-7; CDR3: CASSYLWISEQYF; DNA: TGTGCCAGCAGTTACCTATGGATCTCCGAGCAGTACTTC
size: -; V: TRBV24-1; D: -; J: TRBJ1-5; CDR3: CATSDGAGWNSNQPQHF; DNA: TGTGCCACCAGTGATGGAGCAGGTTGGAATAGCAATCAGCCCCAGCATTTT
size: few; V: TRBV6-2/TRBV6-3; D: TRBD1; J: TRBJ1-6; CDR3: CASRDRTNSPLHF; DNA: TGTGCCAGCCGGGACAGGACTAATTCACCCCTCCACTTT
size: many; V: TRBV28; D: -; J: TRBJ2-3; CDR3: CASSLGPGGGPDTQYF; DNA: TGTGCCAGCAGCTTAGGCCCTGGGGGCGGTCCAGATACGCAGTATTTT
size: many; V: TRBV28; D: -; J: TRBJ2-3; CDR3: CASRVQGYTDTQYF; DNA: TGTGCCAGCAGGGTGCAGGGGTACACAGATACGCAGTATTTT
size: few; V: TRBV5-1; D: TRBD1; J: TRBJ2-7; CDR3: CASSLFQGAYEQYF; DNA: TGCGCCAGCAGCTTATTCCAGGGGGCCTACGAGCAGTACTTC
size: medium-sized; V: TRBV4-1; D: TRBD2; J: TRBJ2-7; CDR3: CASSPGTSVHYEQYF; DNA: TGCGCCAGCAGCCCGGGGACTAGCGTACATTACGAGCAGTACTTC
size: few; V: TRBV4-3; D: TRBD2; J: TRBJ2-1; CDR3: CASSRGGSSYNEQFF; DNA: TGCGCCAGCAGCCGGGGGGGGAGCTCCTACAATGAGCAGTTCTTC
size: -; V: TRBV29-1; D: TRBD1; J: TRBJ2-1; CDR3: CSASGQGAPWNEQFF; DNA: TGCAGCGCTTCGGGACAGGGTGCGCCCTGGAATGAGCAGTTCTTC
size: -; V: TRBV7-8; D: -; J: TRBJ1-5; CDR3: CASSLRMRFYQPQHF; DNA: TGTGCCAGCAGCTTACGGATGAGGTTTTATCAGCCCCAGCATTTT
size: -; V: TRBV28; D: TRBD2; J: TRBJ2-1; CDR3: CASSPLASGGNEQFF; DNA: TGTGCCAGCAGTCCGCTCGCTAGCGGGGGCAATGAGCAGTTCTTC
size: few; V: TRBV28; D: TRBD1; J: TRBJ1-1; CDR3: CASSPGTGILNTEAFF; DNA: TGTGCCAGCAGCCCCGGGACAGGGATACTGAACACTGAAGCTTTCTTT
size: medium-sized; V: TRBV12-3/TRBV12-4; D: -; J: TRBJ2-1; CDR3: CASSLIGAGNEQFF; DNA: TGTGCCAGCAGTTTAATTGGGGCAGGGAATGAGCAGTTCTTC
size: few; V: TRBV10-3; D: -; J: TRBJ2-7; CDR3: CAISPGIEQYF; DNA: TGTGCCATCAGCCCAGGGATCGAGCAGTACTTC
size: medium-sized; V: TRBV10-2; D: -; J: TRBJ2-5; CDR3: CASNPGFQETQYF; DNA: TGCGCCAGCAATCCGGGCTTCCAAGAGACCCAGTACTTC
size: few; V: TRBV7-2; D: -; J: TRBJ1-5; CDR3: CASSLIWGTNQPQHF; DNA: TGTGCCAGCAGCTTAATTTGGGGAACGAATCAGCCCCAGCATTTT
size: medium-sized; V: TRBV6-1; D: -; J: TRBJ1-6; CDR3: CASTQGRNSPLHF; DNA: TGTGCCAGCACTCAGGGGAGGAATTCACCCCTCCACTTT
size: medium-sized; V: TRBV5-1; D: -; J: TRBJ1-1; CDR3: CASSSGWGNTEAFF; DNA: TGCGCCAGCAGCTCGGGGTGGGGGAACACTGAAGCTTTCTTT
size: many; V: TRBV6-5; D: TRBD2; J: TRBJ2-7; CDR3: CASSPKLAGGFEQYF; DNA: TGTGCCAGCAGCCCAAAACTAGCGGGAGGTTTCGAGCAGTACTTC
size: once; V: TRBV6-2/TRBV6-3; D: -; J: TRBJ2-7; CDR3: CARILQGAHEQYF; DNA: TGTGCCAGGATTCTCCAGGGTGCCCACGAGCAGTACTTC
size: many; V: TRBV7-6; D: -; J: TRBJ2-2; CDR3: CASSLVREFRTGELFF; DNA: TGTGCCAGCAGCTTAGTCCGGGAGTTCAGGACCGGGGAGCTGTTTTTT
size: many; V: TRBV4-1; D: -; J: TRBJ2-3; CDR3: CASSQVVAVTDTQYF; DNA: TGCGCCAGCAGCCAAGTAGTAGCGGTCACAGATACGCAGTATTTT
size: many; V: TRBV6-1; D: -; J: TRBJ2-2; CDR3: CASSELKGGWNTGELFF; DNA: TGTGCCAGCAGTGAATTAAAAGGCGGGTGGAACACCGGGGAGCTGTTTTTT
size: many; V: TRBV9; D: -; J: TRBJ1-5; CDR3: CASSAGFDQPQHF; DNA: TGTGCCAGCAGCGCAGGGTTCGATCAGCCCCAGCATTTT
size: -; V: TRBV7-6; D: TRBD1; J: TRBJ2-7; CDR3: CASSLGTGHYEQYF; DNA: TGTGCCAGCAGCTTAGGGACAGGCCACTACGAGCAGTACTTC
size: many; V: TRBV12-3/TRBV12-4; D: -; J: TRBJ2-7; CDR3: CASSFNGNEQYF; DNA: TGTGCCAGCAGTTTTAACGGGAACGAGCAGTACTTC
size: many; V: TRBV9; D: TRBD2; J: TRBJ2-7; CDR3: CASSVGGTSGDEQYF; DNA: TGTGCCAGCAGCGTAGGCGGGACTAGCGGGGACGAGCAGTACTTC
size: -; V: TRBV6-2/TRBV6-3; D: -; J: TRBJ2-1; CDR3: CASMRDLAIHEQFF; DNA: TGTGCCAGCATGCGCGATTTAGCCATCCATGAGCAGTTCTTC
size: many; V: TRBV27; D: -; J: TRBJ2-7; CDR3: CASSQGGEQYF; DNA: TGTGCCAGCAGTCAGGGGGGCGAGCAGTACTTC
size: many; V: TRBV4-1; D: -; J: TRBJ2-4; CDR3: CASSQLRGNIQYF; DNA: TGCGCCAGCAGCCAATTACGTGGAAACATTCAGTACTTC
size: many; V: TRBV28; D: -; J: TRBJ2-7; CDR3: CASNRDYEQYF; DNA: TGTGCCAGCAATAGGGACTACGAGCAGTACTTC
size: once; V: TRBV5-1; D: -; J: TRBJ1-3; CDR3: CESRKGIQSYGNTIYF; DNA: TGCGAAAGCAGAAAGGGAATTCAGAGCTATGGAAACACAATATATTTT
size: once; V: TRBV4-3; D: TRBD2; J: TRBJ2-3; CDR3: CASSQRGRLAAIPASTDTQYF; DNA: TGCGCCAGCAGCCAAAGAGGGAGGCTAGCGGCGATACCAGCTAGCACAGATACGCAGTATTTT
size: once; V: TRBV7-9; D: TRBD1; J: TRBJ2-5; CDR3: CASGSRTGLETQYF; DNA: TGTGCCAGCGGCTCCCGGACAGGGTTAGAGACCCAGTACTTC
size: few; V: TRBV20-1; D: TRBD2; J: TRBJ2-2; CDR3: CSARLAATGELFF; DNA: TGCAGTGCTCGGCTAGCGGCCACCGGGGAGCTGTTTTTT
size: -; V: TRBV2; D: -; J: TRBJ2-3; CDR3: CASKRHHTDTQYF; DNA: TGTGCCAGCAAGAGACACCACACAGATACGCAGTATTTT
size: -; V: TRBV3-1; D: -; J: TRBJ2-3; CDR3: CASSHFTDTQYF; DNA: TGTGCCAGCAGCCACTTCACAGATACGCAGTATTTT
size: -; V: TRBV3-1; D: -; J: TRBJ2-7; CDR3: CASSPGTGRDYEQYF; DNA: TGTGCCAGCTCCCCTGGTACGGGACGGGACTACGAGCAGTACTTC
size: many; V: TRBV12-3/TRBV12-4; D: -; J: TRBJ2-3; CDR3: CASSLPGAFTDTQYF; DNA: TGTGCCAGCAGTTTACCGGGAGCCTTCACAGATACGCAGTATTTT
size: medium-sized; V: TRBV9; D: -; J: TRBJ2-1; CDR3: CASSRLWNEQFF; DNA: TGTGCCAGCAGCCGACTTTGGAATGAGCAGTTCTTC
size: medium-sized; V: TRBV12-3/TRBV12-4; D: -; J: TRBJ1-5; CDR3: CASKHGAGNRPQHF; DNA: TGTGCCAGCAAACACGGGGCTGGGAATCGGCCCCAGCATTTT
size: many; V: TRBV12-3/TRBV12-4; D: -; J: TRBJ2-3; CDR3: CASRSLWGDTQYF; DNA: TGTGCCAGCAGATCCTTGTGGGGGGATACGCAGTATTTT
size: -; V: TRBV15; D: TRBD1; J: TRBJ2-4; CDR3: CATSSYRGGKNIQYF; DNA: TGTGCCACCAGCAGCTACAGGGGTGGCAAAAACATTCAGTACTTC
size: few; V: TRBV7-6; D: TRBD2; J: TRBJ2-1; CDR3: CASSNLLAGGVDEQFF; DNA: TGTGCCAGCAGCAACCTTCTAGCGGGAGGAGTAGATGAGCAGTTCTTC
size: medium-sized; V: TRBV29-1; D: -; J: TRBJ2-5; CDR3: CSVRWESQETQYF; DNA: TGCAGCGTTAGGTGGGAGTCCCAAGAGACCCAGTACTTC
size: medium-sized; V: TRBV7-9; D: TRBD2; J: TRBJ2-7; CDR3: CASSLGGSGYEQYF; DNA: TGTGCCAGCAGCTTAGGCGGGAGCGGGTACGAGCAGTACTTC
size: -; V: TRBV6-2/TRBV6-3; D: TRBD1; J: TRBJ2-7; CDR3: CASSMTGASEQYF; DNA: TGTGCCAGCTCTATGACAGGGGCCAGCGAGCAGTACTTC
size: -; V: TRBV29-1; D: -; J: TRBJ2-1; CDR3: CSVEGVPSSYNEQFF; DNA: TGCAGCGTTGAAGGGGTGCCTAGCTCCTACAATGAGCAGTTCTTC